This TCR beta chain was obtained from a study of blood T cells in healthy people across ages. Study context: Template-switching capture recovered about one barcoded beta molecule per two T cells. Whole-study findings and limits: Measured against age, TCR beta diversity per million T cells decreased in a roughly linear manner.

Concerning this clonotype itself: Its antigen is as yet unknown.

A second PCR, run for roughly 7 to 12 cycles, used a sample-barcoded 5' primer plus a J-beta primer mix. Every cDNA molecule bore a tag from a template-switch adaptor containing 12 random nucleotides. TCRdb re-called the 5' RACE reads with MiXCR, one entry per CDR3 protein. Among fewer than 700,000 distinct CDR3 sequences listed, 40% to 45% were seen once. Every sample had a minimum of 6.5 million PBMCs isolated. CDR3 length equals 13 residues. V dropped 1 base and J dropped 4 bases, with 4 bases sitting between them. Germline V gene sequence: CDR1 LGHNA, CDR2 YSLEER. The chain joins TRBV4-3 to TRBJ2-2; D remains ambiguous. The sequenced material came from blood. The origin of this receptor is a man older than 75 in good health. In nucleotides, the CDR3 is TGCGCCAGCAGCCAAGGCCTCACCGGGGAGCTGTTTTTT. It yields the protein CASSQGLTGELFF.